This TCR beta chain was recorded in a study of cytomegalovirus exposure and HLA in healthy donors listed by TCRdb under 2017. Broadly, across the study: An earlier analysis of approximately 600 of the donors reported roughly 300 Gb of sequence data and some 120 million unique TCR beta sequences from about 179 million T cells. An early release covering about 600 HLA-typed donors comprised about 300 gigabases of sequencing data and tens of millions of unique TCR sequences. Class I and class II HLA loci were covered by the typing at four-digit resolution. Among the roughly 400 genotyped donors, around 81% belonged to the genetic ancestry cluster associated with self-reported Caucasian donors. In a later genetic analysis, genome-wide SNP genotypes for about 65% of the roughly 700 donors were used, and that subset was treated as a discovery cohort. To decide whether each TCR beta V gene segment behaved as functional or pseudogenic, an earlier analysis of approximately 590 of the donors relied on high-throughput TCR beta sequencing. Several DR-DQ haplotypes were treated as single units for association and clustering because of strong linkage in the cohort. A later analysis re-examined previously published TCR beta repertoires from around 670 donors and added high-resolution HLA genotyping to investigate patterns of TCR occurrence. The T cell repertoires of about 700 subjects were profiled by immunosequencing and related to cytomegalovirus serostatus. The study aimed to test whether cataloging public T cell receptors could reveal signatures of past pathogen exposure. On average, roughly 250,000 unique TCR beta nucleotide sequences were sequenced per donor among 398 genotyped donors of the cohort, with roughly 20% of those sequences being non-productive. Typing coverage varied by locus: 629-630 donors for A, B, C, DRB1 and DQB1; approximately 500 for DQA1; nearly 610 for DPA1; more than 450 for DPB1. The later analysis used no new phenotypic data to find candidate immune exposures, relying instead on TCR beta sequences and their occurrence across donors. Donor age, sex, ethnicity and CMV serostatus were collected together with the repertoire data. A separate validation cohort of 100 to 150 different subjects was used in addition to the approximately 700-subject first cohort. To predict cytomegalovirus infection status, the study combined high-throughput TCR immunosequencing, statistical association of individual TCRs with disease status, and machine learning. Every discovery cohort repertoire had been produced on one sequencing platform.

General study outcomes and caveats: According to a later genetic analysis, donors in an Asian-associated ancestry cluster had fewer N-insertions in productive TCRs than the roughly 670-donor mean. The study listed 164 TCR beta chains as associated with cytomegalovirus. A few of the identified cytomegalovirus-associated TCR beta chains were confirmed in vitro to be specific for cytomegalovirus antigens. Sequencing depth was assumed to be roughly uniform across donors in the presence/absence analyses, though that assumption may not hold. A cluster of highly shared sequence variants was judged likely to be a technical artifact of the sequencing pipeline. Roughly 15 rarely observed V segments, including chromosome 9 orphons, were excluded from the earlier analysis of almost 600 of the donors because counts were too low. When HLA alleles, especially DR and DQ, strongly co-occurred, TCR associations were difficult to assign to individual alleles. Because the 87-base-pair reads could not distinguish some IMGT-functional V segments, including TRBV6-2 and TRBV6-3, those segments were excluded. Cytomegalovirus status was reported to be diagnosed by the classifier with high specificity and sensitivity in both the original and validation cohorts. Because HLA typing was missing for some donors at each locus, association tests included only the typed subset. While some public TCRs were present in many individuals, most TCR sequences turned up only very rarely across donors. According to a later analysis, most CMV-associated TCR beta chains appeared to be HLA-restricted, and the HLA associations seemed to be driven largely by CMV exposure. Correlated functional status among segregating V segments might be attributable to linkage disequilibrium, but an unknown experimental factor could not be ruled out. A further reported finding was that TCR beta sequences accurately predicted the HLA-A and HLA-B alleles for most subjects in the first cohort. Specific HLA alleles were associated with 16,951 TCR beta sequences at a false discovery rate of 0.05 in a later analysis. In a later analysis, the rate of TCR association differed among HLA loci, with DRB1 alleles having the most associated TCRs and HLA-C alleles having the fewest. A later analysis found that HLA-associated TCR beta chains were more clonally expanded and had lower generation probabilities than equally common non-associated chains. Only TCR beta chains were sequenced in this cohort, and the absence of alpha or paired-chain data limited detectable features. Broadly in line with IMGT annotations, most TCR beta V segments showed up in productive rearrangements about 87% or about 30% of the time in an earlier analysis of 450 to 600 of the donors. In a later analysis, several top co-occurrence clusters were reported to appear linked to parvovirus B19, influenza, CMV and Epstein-Barr virus. The authors suggested that the approach could potentially be extended to other disease states and immunological phenotypes. For the cohort, immune exposure information was limited to CMV serostatus. In a later genetic analysis, a missense DCLRE1C variant was associated with V-gene and J-gene trimming of TCR beta chains, and the association was replicated in an independent cohort.

V is trimmed back by 1 base and J by 7 bases, and the junction contains 10 bases that no gene match accounts for. From the germline V gene (reference sequence), CDR1 is MNHEY and CDR2 is SMNVEV. CDR3 length: 19 amino acids, cysteine to phenylalanine. Of the read, only the CDR3 DNA is kept; its 57 bases are in frame from base 1. The cohort was made up of several hundred healthy bone marrow donors. Cohort members were all nominally healthy when sampled, although unrecorded immune exposures were likely present. The donor tested CMV seropositive and was one of the 289 seropositive cohort members. A peripheral blood sample was provided by each donor, and peripheral blood mononuclear cells were used for TCR beta sequencing. The Qiagen DNeasy Blood Extraction Kit was used to extract genomic DNA from the blood cell samples. The library was generated by the immunoSEQ multiplex PCR assay. For the multiplex PCR, a mixture combining 60 forward primers for TCR Vbeta segments and 13 reverse primers for TCR Jbeta segments was used. The CDR3 region of rearranged TCR beta genes was amplified from genomic DNA by a multiplex PCR assay. The Illumina HiSeq System was used to sequence the amplified TCR beta libraries as 87-base-pair reads. The authors processed their data as follows. In a later analysis, tens of millions of unique TCR beta chains were counted across the roughly 610 repertoires, and roughly 10 million of these chains were shared by at least two donors. To remove PCR and sequencing errors, raw reads were error-corrected and collapsed into unique sequences using a nearest-neighbor algorithm that merged closely related sequences. V, D and J gene segments were assigned by aligning CDR3 sequences to IMGT reference sequences. Each retained sequence needed at least a six-nucleotide match to both a V gene segment and a J gene segment. Rearrangements were classified as productive when the CDR3 lacked stop codons and remained in frame with V and J, and all other rearrangements were classified as non-productive. Following IMGT convention, CDR3 was defined as the stretch from the second conserved V-encoded cysteine to the conserved J-encoded phenylalanine. In an earlier analysis of around 540 of the donors, sequences lacking an unambiguous match to a single V gene segment were excluded. An earlier analysis of under 750 of the donors called V segments functional above 56.7% productive rearrangements and segregating when the between-donor standard deviation exceeded 5%. A statistical classification framework was built to diagnose cytomegalovirus status from the catalog of TCR beta chain sequences. V and J gene assignment, in a later analysis, came from comparing TCR nucleotide sequences with IMGT/GENE-DB human TR gene sequences. In a later analysis, CDR3 sequences and most-parsimonious VDJ recombination scenarios were assigned using the TCRdist pipeline. In a later analysis, each TCR beta chain was defined by its CDR3 amino acid sequence together with its V-gene family, and reads without a unique V-gene family were excluded. As a way to deal with suspected cross-contamination and a sequencing artifact, a later analysis dropped 450 to 700 nucleotide sequences that were highly shared and had low generation probability. A later analysis calculated a clonal expansion index for each public chain from normalized within-repertoire ranks of inferred template counts. Generation probabilities in a later analysis came from a VDJ recombination model fitted to out-of-frame rearrangements, and those results were checked against IGoR. In a later analysis, hypergeometric tests were used to score TCR-TCR, TCR-HLA and TCR-CMV co-occurrence, with a repertoire-size bias correction applied to TCR pairs. In a later analysis, false discovery rates were estimated by permuting HLA or CMV assignments 20 times. In a later analysis, co-occurring TCRs were grouped using DBSCAN, and TCRdist sequence similarity was added for clustering within HLA-allele-positive subsets. Repertoires with fewer than 30,000 or more than 120,000 public chains, plus five repertoires with anomalous nucleotide sharing, were excluded from co-occurrence clustering. The immuneACCESS repertoire file appears here via TCRdb, limited to in-frame rearrangements. These files lack a portion of the clones; in checked studies, under half of the deficit traces to unresolved V genes, and the cause of the others is not known. For V, J and clone size, that table is used; D and trimming come from the DNA. The sample table shows about 190,000 clones, and 70% to 75% are seen once. 3% to 3.5% of the sample goes to the ten largest clones.

A note on this clone: The antigen it recognizes is unknown. No qualities accompany the bases; no much larger clone lies one base away.

Sequencing was carried out using PBMCs. The receptor's source is a woman aged 25 to 39 in good health and CMV-seropositive. Rearrangement joined TRBV27 to TRBJ2-1, and TRBD2 matches 16 of the central bases. CDR3 loop: CASSLFGTSGRAWANEQFF. The nucleotide sequence reads as follows: TGTGCCAGCAGTTTATTTGGGACTAGCGGGAGGGCATGGGCTAATGAGCAGTTCTTC.